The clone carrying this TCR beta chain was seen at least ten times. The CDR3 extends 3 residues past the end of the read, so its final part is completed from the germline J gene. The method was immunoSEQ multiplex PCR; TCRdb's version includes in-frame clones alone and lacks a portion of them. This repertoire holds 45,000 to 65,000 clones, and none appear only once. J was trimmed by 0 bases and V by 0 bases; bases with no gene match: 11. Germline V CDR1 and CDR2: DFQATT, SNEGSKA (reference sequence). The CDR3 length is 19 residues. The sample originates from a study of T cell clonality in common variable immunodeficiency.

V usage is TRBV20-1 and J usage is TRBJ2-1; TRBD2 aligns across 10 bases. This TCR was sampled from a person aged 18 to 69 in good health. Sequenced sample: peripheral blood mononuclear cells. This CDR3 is CSARDLPAGGYSSYNEQFF. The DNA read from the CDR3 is TGCAGTGCTAGAGATCTCCCAGCGGGGGGGTACAGCTCCTACAATGAG.